This T cell receptor beta chain was sequenced during a study of T-cell reconstitution after alpha-beta-depleted transplantation in children. Findings and limits, study-wide: The high TCRbeta diversity at day 60 in some patients came from surviving recipient T cells and thymic progenitors. Alpha-beta T cells present about two months after transplant were reported to originate from several hundred expanded graft clones. After one year, T-cell counts and TCRbeta diversity mostly came from new T cells.

This CDR3 region has 14 residues. V was pared by 3 bases and J by 2 bases, with 11 bases between. CDR1 and CDR2 from the germline V gene are SGHRS and YFSETQ. For TCRbeta, the library was prepared with unique molecular identifiers. One entry per CDR3 protein, called by TCRdb with MiXCR from the PCR reads. The sample records roughly 490,000 distinct CDR3 sequences, 11% being singletons. Regarding this clonotype: Antigen specificity is unknown.

The rearrangement links TRBV5-1 to TRBJ1-1, with D tentatively TRBD1 (6 bases). The starting material was PBMCs, mostly from graft donor cells, obtained 180 days after TCRalphabeta/CD19-depleted stem cell transplant. The TCR comes from a female patient between 2 and 15 years old who had a stem cell transplant for aplastic anemia, so the T cells may come from the graft donor. The CDR3 sequence: CASSWGTPNTEAFF. CDR3 coding DNA: TGCGCCAGCAGCTGGGGGACACCTAACACTGAAGCTTTCTTT.